This T cell receptor (beta chain) emerged from a study of metastatic and nonmetastatic thyroid tumors. This clone was counted at least ten times. Every patient underwent thyroid surgery untreated. TCRdb re-clonotyped the PCR reads through MiXCR. The sample contains more than 85,000 clones, roughly 8.6% of which appear only once. The TCR originated in a female donor with papillary thyroid cancer or a benign thyroid nodule (not recorded which). Some clones in this sample may be carry-over from other donors' samples. What was sequenced was blood.

This CDR3 is CATSDSGLGVYNEQFF. The CDR3 region has the DNA TGTGCCACCAGTGACTCTGGACTAGGGGTCTACAATGAGCAGTTCTTC. The chain recombines TRBV24-1 with TRBJ2-1, with 7 bases aligning to TRBD2. J lost 3 bases, V lost 4 bases, and 8 bases had no gene match. The CDR3 has 16 residues. Per germline, CDR1 KGHDR and CDR2 SFDVKD.